The source of this T cell receptor (beta chain) is a study of blood T cell repertoires in COVID-19. Study summary: Sample material is recorded as cDNA or gDNA derived from T cells, B-cell-depleted T cells, or PBMCs.

This clone has a single count. The CDR3 loop spans 16 amino acids. Germline lookup yields CDR1 KGHDR and CDR2 SFDVKD. Trimming took 4 bases from V and 5 from J, leaving 17 bases between them. As originally analysed: Estimation of nucleated cell counts relied on the amplification of reference gene primers. Repertoires were generated with immunoSEQ multiplex PCR, while TCRdb's copy carries only in-frame clones and drops some. The DNA was the basis for D and trimming; V, J and clone size are from that table. The sample lists over 150,000 clones; 80% to 90% were seen once. The genes are TRBV24-1 and TRBJ2-1; a weak D match, TRBD2 (5 bases). Sequenced sample: peripheral blood. This clonotype originated in a woman aged 55-70 years who had recovered from COVID-19. The CDR3 loop reads CATSDRGSLRDNEQFF. Written as DNA, the CDR3 is TGTGCCACCAGTGACCGAGGGAGCCTTCGGGACAATGAGCAGTTCTTC.